The subject of this entry is one T cell receptor beta chain. Antigen unknown. This sample stems from a study of graft-versus-host responses after intestinal transplantation. Overall study context: For around 3 years after anti-thymocyte globulin induction, all recipients took tacrolimus and steroids. Findings of the study overall: Ileal or blood samples showed some GvH clones first, and such clones were also found in recipient marrow. The study associated peak circulating GvH clone levels with early post-transplant HvG declines. Individuals who had graft-donor T cell macrochimerism had allografts that showed high graft-versus-host to host-versus-graft clonal ratios.

The CDR3 loop spans 16 amino acids. CDR1 MGHRA and CDR2 YSYEKL come from the germline V gene. Sequencing used immunoSEQ multiplex PCR; TCRdb keeps in-frame clones, though not all of them. This repertoire shows about 41,000 clones, roughly 95% found once; its top ten account for 0.5% to 0.55%. The sequence derives from a human donor who was the organ donor for an intestinal transplant. The sample consisted of unstimulated CD8+ T cells sorted from spleen or lymph node cells, taken before transplant. The chain combines TRBV4-1 with TRBJ2-5; TRBD1 aligns across 7 bases. The closer fit of TRBJ2-7 to the DNA end suggests the J call may be wrong. CDR3 region: CASSQEGVLGGSEQYF. CDR3 DNA sequence: TGCGCCAGCAGCCAAGAGGGGGTGCTAGGGGGCAGCGAGCAGTACTTC.